The 31 T cell receptor beta chains reported below all come from one sample, sequenced in a study of regulatory T cells in long-lasting Graves disease. Sample time point: newly diagnosed GD, antithyroid drugs for less than 3 months. The TCR library was prepared using RNA isolated from PBMCs. TCR beta libraries were built with iRepertoire HTBI primers and Arm-PCR of CDR3 regions. TCRdb fed the multiplex PCR reads into MiXCR, producing one record per CDR3 protein. The sample records about 330,000 distinct CDR3 sequences, roughly 15% being singletons. This same sample was also part of a study on T cells in Graves' hyperthyroidism and ophthalmopathy.

Sequencing was performed on peripheral blood mononuclear cells (PBMCs), taken at new diagnosis, from a patient treated with antithyroid drugs. These TCRs come from a woman younger than 30 with Graves disease.

This clonotype was seen repeatedly, ten times or more. The rearrangement uses TRBV6-1 and TRBJ2-2; no definite D call. The CDR3 extends over 16 amino acids. Germline V lookup: CDR1 MNHNS, CDR2 SASEGT. Trimming cost V 5 bases and J 0 bases, with 13 bases left between them. This chain's CDR3 is CASSTPDGANTGELFF. The CDR3 DNA is TGTGCCAGCAGTACCCCGGACGGTGCGAACACCGGGGAGCTGTTTTTT.

This clonotype occurred many times. The genes are TRBV2 and TRBJ2-7; D ambiguous. Trimming cost V 4 bases and J 0 bases, with 1 base left between them. CDR1 SNHLY and CDR2 FYNNEI come from the germline V gene. The CDR3 spans 11 residues. Here the CDR3 DNA reads TGTGCCAGCAGTGCCTCCTACGAGCAGTACTTC. It yields the protein CASSASYEQYF.

In this sample, this clonotype turned up many times. The V and J genes are TRBV2 and TRBJ2-1; TRBD2 aligns across 10 bases. CDR3 length: 14 residues. Germline CDR1 is SNHLY and CDR2 is FYNNEI. Germline trimming cut 6 bases from V and 7 bases from J; bases unmatched to any gene: 6. The CDR3 nucleotides are TGTGCCAGCAGCCGTGGGGGACTAGCGAATGAGCAGTTCTTC. Protein sequence: CASSRGGLANEQFF.

The sample holds many counts of this clonotype. This chain links TRBV7-2 with TRBJ2-1; D not resolved. The CDR3 runs 13 residues. Germline-derived CDR1 and CDR2 are SGHTA and FQGNSA. Trimming removed 5 bases at V and 11 bases at J, with 16 bases between. CDR3 DNA sequence: TGTGCCAGCAGCCGTGGTCAGGTGACAAAGCAGTTCTTC. This sequence encodes CASSRGQVTKQFF.

This clonotype was detected ten times or more. The chain links TRBV20-1 to TRBJ2-3, with D uncertain. Per the germline V gene, CDR1 is DFQATT and CDR2 is SNEGSKA (reference sequence). V was trimmed by 6 bases and J by 4 bases, leaving 17 bases between them. The CDR3 length is 14 residues. The CDR3 here is CSAQRWARSDTQYF. Here the CDR3 DNA reads TGCAGTGCCCAGAGGTGGGCGCGATCAGATACGCAGTATTTT.

This clonotype has at least ten counts. J is TRBJ2-7 and V is TRBV13; unclear D gene. The CDR3 extends over 15 amino acids. CDR1 PRHDT and CDR2 FYEKMQ come from the germline V gene (reference sequence). The V gene lost 0 bases and the J gene lost 2 bases, with 11 bases spanning the gap. The chain's CDR3 is CASSLGFGNTYEQYF. CDR3 DNA: TGTGCCAGCAGCTTAGGATTTGGCAACACCTACGAGCAGTACTTC.

This chain links TRBV27 with TRBJ2-7; 7 positions match TRBD1. The CDR3 length is 13 residues. CDR1 is MNHEY, CDR2 SMNVEV, per germline (reference sequence). J was trimmed by 4 bases and V by 5 bases; bases with no gene match: 5. The CDR3 here is CASSPKTGYEQYF. The CDR3 DNA is TGTGCCAGCAGTCCGAAGACAGGGTACGAGCAGTACTTC.

This clonotype was seen a few times. DNA for the CDR3: TGCAGTGCTAGAAGCAGGGACGCCGATAACTACAATGAGCAGTTCTTC. As protein: CSARSRDADNYNEQFF. The gene calls are TRBV20-1 and TRBJ2-1; D is tentatively TRBD1 or TRBD2 (5 bases each). The germline gives CDR1 DFQATT, CDR2 SNEGSKA (reference sequence). V was clipped by 2 bases and J by 3 bases, with 17 bases between them. This CDR3 spans 16 amino acids.

This clonotype was counted at least ten times. V usage is TRBV9 and J usage is TRBJ1-1, with no clear D. The germline V and J ends were trimmed by 0 bases and 5 bases, with 14 bases remaining between them. Germline CDR1 SGDLS, CDR2 YYNGEE. The CDR3 runs 15 residues. The CDR3 reads CASSVGTLGLTEAFF. CDR3 DNA sequence: TGTGCCAGCAGCGTAGGCACCTTGGGTTTGACTGAAGCTTTCTTT.

This clonotype was counted a few times. The J gene is TRBJ1-4, the V gene TRBV7-9, with D uncertain. Germline V gene sequence: CDR1 SEHNR, CDR2 FQNEAQ (reference sequence). Trimming took 6 bases from V and 8 from J, leaving 16 bases between them. The CDR3 extends over 14 amino acids. The CDR3 nucleotides read TGTGCCAGCAGTTCGGTCCCGCCCCGGGAAAAACTGTTTTTT. This translates into CASSSVPPREKLFF.

A word on this clonotype: A read error may explain this, as a much larger clone is one base away. CDR3 nucleotide sequence: TGTGCCAGCAACTTCCGACAGTCACGGGATACGCAGTATTTT. It is translated as CASNFRQSRDTQYF. The chain is built from TRBV7-2 and TRBJ2-3, with TRBD1 as a possible D gene (5 bases). The length of the CDR3 is 14 residues. Germline V gene lookup returns CDR1 SGHTA and CDR2 FQGNSA. Trimming cost V 7 bases and J 6 bases, with 17 bases left between them.

In DNA, the CDR3 is TGTGCCACCAGTGACGGGGGCAGAATTCCCTACGAGCAGTACTTC. Amino acids: CATSDGGRIPYEQYF. This chain links TRBV24-1 with TRBJ2-7; perhaps D is TRBD1 or TRBD2 (6 bases each). The CDR3 sequence is 15 residues long. Germline values: CDR1 KGHDR, CDR2 SFDVKD. The ends were cut back, 4 bases at V and 2 bases at J, with 14 bases in the middle.

The V and J genes are TRBV7-3 and TRBJ2-1, with D perhaps matching TRBD1 (5 bases). The germline gives CDR1 SGHTA, CDR2 FQGTGA. V lost 5 bases and J 5 bases, leaving 10 bases between the germline ends. This CDR3 spans 13 amino acids. This chain's CDR3 is CASSAGYNNEQFF. The CDR3 DNA sequence: TGTGCCAGCAGCGCAGGGTACAACAATGAGCAGTTCTTC. Complete variable domain (other parts from reference TRBV7-3 and TRBJ2-1): GAGVSQTPSNKVTEKGKYVELRCDPISGHTALYWYRQSLGQGPEFLIYFQGTGAADDSGLPNDRFFAVRPEGSVSTLKIQRTERGDSAVYLCASSAGYNNEQFFGPGTRLTVL.

V and J are TRBV7-8 and TRBJ2-7, with TRBD1 identical over 11 bases. The germline V gene encodes CDR1 SGHVS and CDR2 FQNEAQ. The J segment lost 3 bases and the V segment lost 2 bases, leaving 6 bases of the junction unmatched. The length of the CDR3 is 16 residues. The CDR3 loop reads CASSLSRTGGLYEQYF. CDR3 nucleotide sequence: TGTGCCAGCAGCTTATCCCGGACAGGGGGCCTCTACGAGCAGTACTTC.

The chain joins TRBV24-1 to TRBJ2-3; 9 bases line up with TRBD1. Germline lookup yields CDR1 KGHDR and CDR2 SFDVKD. This CDR3 has 16 amino acids. V lost 3 bases and J lost 2; bases outside the gene matches: 5. Written as DNA, the CDR3 is TGTGCCACCAGTGATAGGACAGGGGTGAACACAGATACGCAGTATTTT. Protein sequence: CATSDRTGVNTDTQYF.

For the CDR3, the DNA is TGTGCCAGCAGTGCCAGTGAGGATCATGGCTACACCTTC. Encoded protein: CASSASEDHGYTF. V is TRBV6-1 and J is TRBJ1-2, with no clear D. The CDR3 consists of 13 residues. Trimming stripped 4 bases from V and 6 bases from J, with 12 bases between. The germline gives CDR1 MNHNS, CDR2 SASEGT.

This clonotype was found a few times. The rearrangement links TRBV6-1 to TRBJ2-3; D might be TRBD2 (5 bases). The CDR3 has 14 amino acids. CDR1 and CDR2 from the germline V gene are MNHNS and SASEGT. V lost 7 bases and J lost 3, with 14 bases in between. CDR3 protein: CASNLEGWTDTQYF. In DNA form, the CDR3 reads TGTGCCAGCAATCTCGAGGGATGGACAGATACGCAGTATTTT.

CDR3 DNA: TGCAGCGTTGAATCAAGAGCGGATGGCTACACCTTC. Its translation is CSVESRADGYTF. V usage is TRBV29-1 and J usage is TRBJ1-2; D is ambiguous. Trimming left V 2 bases short and J 6 bases short, with 10 bases between. Germline V gene lookup returns CDR1 SQVTM and CDR2 ANQGSEA. This CDR3 has 12 residues.

The gene calls are TRBV18 and TRBJ1-2; no definite D call. The CDR3 is 12 residues long. In germline, CDR1 is KGHSH, CDR2 LQKENI. The ends were cut back, 1 base at V and 3 bases at J, with 3 bases in the middle. The CDR3 region is CASSPLDYGYTF. The CDR3 DNA reads TGTGCCAGCTCACCACTAGACTATGGCTACACCTTC.

The chain employs TRBV2 and TRBJ2-1, with D uncertain. Deletions cut 8 bases from V and 4 bases from J, with 9 bases between. The CDR3 has 12 residues. Germline CDR1 SNHLY, CDR2 FYNNEI. CDR3 nucleotides: TGTGCCAGCGTCCAAGGATACAATGAGCAGTTCTTC. Amino acid sequence: CASVQGYNEQFF.

This rearrangement joins TRBV9 to TRBJ2-1, with D tentatively TRBD2 (6 bases). This CDR3 contains 14 residues. The V gene's germline CDR1 is SGDLS and CDR2 YYNGEE. V was trimmed by 0 bases and J by 10 bases, leaving 14 bases between them. CDR3 DNA: TGTGCCAGCAGCGTAGCTAGTGGGGACTGGGAGCAGTTCTTC. Protein sequence: CASSVASGDWEQFF.

This clonotype has at least ten counts. The chain carries TRBV12-3 or TRBV12-4 and TRBJ1-5; tentative D call: TRBD1 (6 bases). This CDR3 contains 17 residues. V lost 1 base and J 0 bases, leaving 13 bases between the germline ends. The CDR3, as DNA: TGTGCCAGCAGTTTAGGGTCCCAGGGGCATAGCAATCAGCCCCAGCATTTT. Translation gives CASSLGSQGHSNQPQHF.

The chain carries TRBV15 and TRBJ1-5; perhaps TRBD1 as D (6 bases). Per germline, CDR1 LNHNV and CDR2 YYDKDF (reference sequence). V was cut by 0 bases and J by 6 bases, with 12 bases left in between. The CDR3 contains 15 residues. Here the CDR3 reads CATSRDKGGAQPQHF. In DNA, the CDR3 is TGTGCCACCAGCAGAGATAAAGGGGGGGCTCAGCCCCAGCATTTT.

This clonotype was counted many times. This sequence joins TRBV20-1 and TRBJ2-1, with 13 bases identical to TRBD2. The CDR3 is 17 amino acids. Germline V gene lookup returns CDR1 DFQATT and CDR2 SNEGSKA (reference sequence). Trimming at V came to 6 bases and at J to 9 bases, leaving 17 bases not matched to a gene. The CDR3 is CSAPDPRLAGGSSEQFF. The CDR3, as DNA: TGCAGTGCACCGGACCCAAGACTAGCGGGAGGTTCTAGTGAGCAGTTCTTC.

This clonotype was seen only a few times. The gene calls are TRBV12-3 or TRBV12-4 and TRBJ2-7; a weak D match, TRBD1 (6 bases). CDR3 length: 13 residues. V was shortened by 8 bases and J by 1 base, with 12 bases between the two germline ends. The CDR3 here is CASGKTGSYEQYF. The CDR3 DNA is TGTGCCAGCGGTAAGACAGGATCCTACGAGCAGTACTTC.

A remark on this clonotype: At one boundary the junction diverges from the germline segment, which might be a read error. The gene calls are TRBV5-1 and TRBJ1-6; 8 bases map to TRBD1. From germline, CDR1 is SGHRS and CDR2 YFSETQ. The CDR3 has 15 amino acids. CDR3 coding DNA: TGTGCCAGCAGCTTGGTCGTGACAGGGGATTCACCCCTCCACTTT. Translation: CASSLVVTGDSPLHF.

Ten or more counts support this clonotype. This chain joins TRBV20-1 and TRBJ2-7; maybe TRBD2 (6 bases). The CDR3 is made up of 13 amino acids. The ends were cut back, 7 bases at V and 4 bases at J, with 17 bases in the middle. CDR1 DFQATT and CDR2 SNEGSKA come from the germline V gene (reference sequence). CDR3 nucleotides: TGCAGTGTCGCGAAACGTAGCGGTTACGAGCAGTACTTC. Translated: CSVAKRSGYEQYF.

This clonotype was counted many times. J is TRBJ2-5 and V is TRBV6-1; D possibly corresponds to TRBD1 (6 bases). The CDR3 loop spans 12 amino acids. Germline assignment: CDR1 MNHNS and CDR2 SASEGT. Trimming stripped 11 bases from V and 5 bases from J, with 15 bases between. CDR3: CAASEGDETQYF. For the CDR3, the DNA is TGTGCCGCCTCCGAGGGGGACGAGACCCAGTACTTC.

A word on this clonotype: Given a much more abundant clone one base away, this may be a read error. The chain employs TRBV11-2 and TRBJ2-3; 7 bases align to TRBD1. The CDR3 consists of 15 residues. V shed 7 bases and J 2 bases; nucleotides not matched to a gene: 9. Germline values: CDR1 SGHAT, CDR2 FQNNGV. CDR3 in DNA: TGTGCCAGCACCAGGGGGATGCAGGCCACAGATACGCAGTATTTT. Translating gives CASTRGMQATDTQYF.

This clonotype was seen at least ten times. CDR3 nucleotide sequence: TGCAGTGCTAGAGAACAGGGAGAATGGGAGCAGTTCTTC. It translates to CSAREQGEWEQFF. V and J are TRBV20-1 and TRBJ2-1; D may be TRBD1 (6 bases). The length of the CDR3 is 13 residues. CDR1 and CDR2 from the germline V gene are DFQATT and SNEGSKA (reference sequence). V lost 0 bases and J lost 10, with 13 bases in between.

This clonotype was recorded at least ten times. The chain recombines TRBV28 with TRBJ2-7; TRBD1 agrees at 7 bases. Germline V lookup: CDR1 MDHEN, CDR2 SYDVKM. The CDR3 covers 14 residues. The ends lost 3 bases at V and 4 bases at J; junction bases unmatched: 6. In DNA form, the CDR3 reads TGTGCCAGCAGTTTTGAAACAGGGGAGTACGAGCAGTACTTC. Protein sequence: CASSFETGEYEQYF.